This T cell receptor beta chain was captured in a study of T cells in Graves' hyperthyroidism and ophthalmopathy. Among ophthalmopathy patients, the Clinical Activity Score reached at least 3, the NOSPECS grade reached at least 4, and duration remained under 3 months. It was uncontrolled infection, other autoimmune disease, pregnancy or lactation that excluded patients. Fresh 10 ml peripheral blood yielded PBMCs. The source material, RNA transcripts, was used to amplify TCR beta CDR3 regions. Using the HTBI primer set, a first-round RT-PCR was run on the TCR CDR3. MiXCR was run by TCRdb on the multiplex PCR reads, yielding one entry per CDR3 protein. Among about 640,000 distinct CDR3 sequences listed, roughly 14% were seen once. This clonotype has at least ten counts. V dropped 6 bases and J dropped 1; count of bases not matched to a gene: 9. Per the germline V gene, CDR1 is SGHRS and CDR2 is YFSETQ. The length of the CDR3 is 16 residues.

The sequenced sample consisted of blood. The TCR comes from a woman aged 50 to 65 with Graves' ophthalmopathy. The chain links TRBV5-1 to TRBJ2-3; TRBD2 aligns across 9 bases. As DNA, the CDR3 is TGCGCCAGCAACCCGGCTCCTAGCGGGGGCACAGATACGCAGTATTTT. Translating gives CASNPAPSGGTDTQYF.